These 13 T cell receptor beta chains originate from one sample sequenced in a study of PD-L1 blockade in urothelial cancer. Time point indicated: peripheral blood 6 weeks after treatment start. Profiled with immunoSEQ multiplex PCR; TCRdb holds only in-frame clones, not every one. This sample yields more than 95,000 clones, of which about 84% are seen a single time; roughly 2.3% belongs to the top ten. Sequencing used PBMCs, obtained around atezolizumab (anti-PD-L1) treatment. Receptor source: a man aged 45-65 years with urothelial cancer.

The V gene is TRBV5-1, the J gene TRBJ2-7; D is unresolved. Per germline, CDR1 SGHRS and CDR2 YFSETQ. This CDR3 contains 16 residues. The germline V and J ends were trimmed by 1 base and 1 base, with 15 bases remaining between them. DNA of the CDR3: TGCGCCAGCAGCTTGTTTAATCGCGGCTCATCCTACGAGCAGTACTTC. Its translation is CASSLFNRGSSYEQYF.

V gene TRBV9 combines with J gene TRBJ2-3, with D possibly TRBD2 on 5 matching bases. Germline V gene sequence: CDR1 SGDLS, CDR2 YYNGEE. The CDR3 has 14 residues. Trimming pared 0 bases from V and 2 bases from J, leaving 7 bases between. Here the CDR3 reads CASSVGAVTDTQYF. DNA for the CDR3: TGTGCCAGCAGCGTAGGAGCGGTCACAGATACGCAGTATTTT.

The J gene is TRBJ2-3, the V gene TRBV18; TRBD2 matches at 7 bases. The J segment lost 5 bases and the V segment lost 2 bases, leaving 1 base of the junction unmatched. There are 13 residues in the CDR3. The V gene's germline CDR1 is KGHSH and CDR2 LQKENI. CDR3 protein: CASSPVAGDTQYF. CDR3 nucleotide sequence: TGTGCCAGCTCACCAGTAGCGGGAGATACGCAGTATTTT. Based on the CDR3 plus reference TRBV18 and TRBJ2-3, the full variable domain is NAGVMQNPRHLVRRRGQEARLRCSPMKGHSHVYWYRQLPEEGLKFMVYLQKENIIDESGMPKERFSAEFPKEGPSILRIQQVVRGDSAAYFCASSPVAGDTQYFGPGTRLTVL.

This chain links TRBV7-8 with TRBJ2-2; weak D call: TRBD2 (6 bases). This CDR3 has 20 amino acids. V was shortened by 4 bases and J by 0 bases, with 24 bases between the two germline ends. In germline, CDR1 is SGHVS, CDR2 FQNEAQ. The CDR3 region has the DNA TGTGCCAGCAGCTCCCCCATGGGGCAGCGAGCGGGCCCGAACACCGGGGAGCTGTTTTTT. It codes for CASSSPMGQRAGPNTGELFF.

This clone was seen only once. The rearrangement links TRBV15 to TRBJ2-1; the D gene is possibly TRBD2 (5 bases). Deletions cut 5 bases from V and 7 bases from J, with 12 bases between. Per germline, CDR1 LNHNV and CDR2 YYDKDF (reference sequence). The CDR3 runs to 13 residues. The CDR3 spells CATSGRADNEQFF. In DNA form, the CDR3 reads TGTGCCACCAGCGGTCGAGCGGATAATGAGCAGTTCTTC.

This chain uses TRBV14 with TRBJ2-1; TRBD2 aligns across 14 bases. Germline-derived CDR1 and CDR2 are SGHDN and FVKESK. The ends lost 6 bases at V and 7 bases at J; junction bases unmatched: 5. The CDR3 is made up of 15 amino acids. The CDR3 DNA sequence: TGTGCCAGCAGGCTGACTAGCGGGAGGGTAAATGAGCAGTTCTTC. Amino acid sequence: CASRLTSGRVNEQFF.

The chain employs TRBV27 and TRBJ2-7; D is uncertain. Per germline, CDR1 MNHEY and CDR2 SMNVEV (reference sequence). Trimming took off 6 bases at V and 6 bases at J, with 9 bases between the two ends. This CDR3 is built from 11 residues. The CDR3 coding sequence is TGTGCCAGCAGGCGTGGGCTCGAGCAGTACTTC. Translating it yields CASRRGLEQYF.

This chain connects TRBV5-1 to TRBJ2-7, with 11 bases that match TRBD1. J was trimmed by 5 bases and V by 4 bases; bases with no gene match: 8. This CDR3 spans 15 amino acids. The germline gives CDR1 SGHRS, CDR2 YFSETQ. Here the CDR3 DNA reads TGCGCCAGCAGCGGGGGGACAGGGGGTAAACACGAGCAGTACTTC. Translated: CASSGGTGGKHEQYF. Full variable domain (outside the CDR3, taken from reference TRBV5-1 and TRBJ2-7): KAGVTQTPRYLIKTRGQQVTLSCSPISGHRSVSWYQQTPGQGLQFLFEYFSETQRNKGNFPGRFSGRQFSNSRSEMNVSTLELGDSALYLCASSGGTGGKHEQYFGPGTRLTVT.

This rearrangement joins TRBV20-1 to TRBJ2-7; D uncertain. The germline CDR1 and CDR2 sequences are DFQATT and SNEGSKA (reference sequence). The CDR3 extends over 11 amino acids. With 2 bases removed from V and 7 bases from J, the gap between germline ends came to 9 bases. CDR3 nucleotides: TGCAGTGCTAGACTTCCCCCGGAGCAGTACTTC. This sequence encodes CSARLPPEQYF.

The chain uses TRBV5-4 and TRBJ2-7, with TRBD1 as a possible D gene (6 bases). In germline, CDR1 is SGHNT, CDR2 YYREEE (reference sequence). The CDR3 is 16 amino acids. Trimming stripped 4 bases from V and 2 bases from J, with 19 bases between. CDR3 sequence (DNA): TGTGCCAGCAGCGCAGGGGCCAGGGGATCCCCCTACGAGCAGTACTTC. As protein: CASSAGARGSPYEQYF.

As regards this clone: Other DNA sequences in the sample encode the same CDR3. This chain joins TRBV27 and TRBJ2-7; D perhaps matches TRBD2 (6 bases). Per the germline V gene, CDR1 is MNHEY and CDR2 is SMNVEV (reference sequence). Trimming pared 3 bases from V and 0 bases from J, leaving 9 bases between. This CDR3 spans 14 amino acids. CDR3: CASSFGGSSYEQYF. CDR3 DNA: TGTGCCAGCAGTTTTGGGGGGAGCTCCTACGAGCAGTACTTC.

The V and J genes are TRBV27 and TRBJ1-1; 8 bases fit TRBD1. CDR3 length equals 14 residues. Trimming removed 8 bases from V and 6 bases from J; junction bases left unmatched: 11. Per germline, CDR1 MNHEY and CDR2 SMNVEV (reference sequence). CDR3 coding DNA: TGTGCCAGCTCCAGGGGGCAGGGGGCTTCTGAAGCTTTCTTT. Its protein product is CASSRGQGASEAFF.

The chain has TRBV19 and TRBJ2-1, with 13 bases matching TRBD2. Germline V gene lookup returns CDR1 LNHDA and CDR2 SQIVND (reference sequence). CDR3 length equals 18 residues. After removal of 4 bases from V and 0 bases from J, the junction contained 6 bases not matched to a gene. The CDR3 DNA reads TGTGCCAGTAGTACCGGGCGGACTAGCGGGAGCTCCTACAATGAGCAGTTCTTC. Translation gives CASSTGRTSGSSYNEQFF.